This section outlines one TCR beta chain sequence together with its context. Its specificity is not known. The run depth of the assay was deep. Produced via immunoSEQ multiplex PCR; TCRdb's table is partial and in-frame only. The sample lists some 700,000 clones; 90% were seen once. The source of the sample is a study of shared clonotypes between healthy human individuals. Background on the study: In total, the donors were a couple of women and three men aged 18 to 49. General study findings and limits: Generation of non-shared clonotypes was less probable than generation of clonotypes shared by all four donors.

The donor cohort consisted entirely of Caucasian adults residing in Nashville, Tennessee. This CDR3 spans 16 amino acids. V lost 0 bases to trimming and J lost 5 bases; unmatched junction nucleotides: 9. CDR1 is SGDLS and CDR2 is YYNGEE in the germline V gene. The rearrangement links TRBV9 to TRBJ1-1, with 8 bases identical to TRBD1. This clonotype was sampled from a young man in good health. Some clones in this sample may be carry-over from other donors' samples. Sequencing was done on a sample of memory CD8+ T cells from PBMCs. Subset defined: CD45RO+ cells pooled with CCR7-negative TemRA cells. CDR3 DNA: TGTGCCAGCAGCGTAGGTACAGGGGGTATGGGGACTGAAGCTTTCTTT. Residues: CASSVGTGGMGTEAFF.